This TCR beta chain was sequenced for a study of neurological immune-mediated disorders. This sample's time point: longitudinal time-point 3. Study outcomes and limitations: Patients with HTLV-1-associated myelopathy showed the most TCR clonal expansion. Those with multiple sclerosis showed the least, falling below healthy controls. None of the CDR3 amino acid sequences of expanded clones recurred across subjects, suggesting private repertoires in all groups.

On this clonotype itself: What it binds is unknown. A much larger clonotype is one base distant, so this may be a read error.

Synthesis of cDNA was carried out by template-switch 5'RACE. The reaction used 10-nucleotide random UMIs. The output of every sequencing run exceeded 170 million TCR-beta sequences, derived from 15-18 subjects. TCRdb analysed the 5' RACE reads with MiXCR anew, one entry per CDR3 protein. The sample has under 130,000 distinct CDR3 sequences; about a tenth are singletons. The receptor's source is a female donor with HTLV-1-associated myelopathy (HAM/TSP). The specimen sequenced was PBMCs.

In DNA form, the CDR3 reads TGTGCCAGCAGCTTGGATTTGGTGACTGAAGCTTTCTTT. It encodes CASSLDLVTEAFF. V is TRBV5-5 and J is TRBJ1-1, with unresolved D. The V gene lost 0 bases and the J gene lost 5 bases, with 8 bases spanning the gap. Germline V lookup: CDR1 SGHKS, CDR2 YYEKEE (reference sequence). The CDR3 sequence is 13 residues long.